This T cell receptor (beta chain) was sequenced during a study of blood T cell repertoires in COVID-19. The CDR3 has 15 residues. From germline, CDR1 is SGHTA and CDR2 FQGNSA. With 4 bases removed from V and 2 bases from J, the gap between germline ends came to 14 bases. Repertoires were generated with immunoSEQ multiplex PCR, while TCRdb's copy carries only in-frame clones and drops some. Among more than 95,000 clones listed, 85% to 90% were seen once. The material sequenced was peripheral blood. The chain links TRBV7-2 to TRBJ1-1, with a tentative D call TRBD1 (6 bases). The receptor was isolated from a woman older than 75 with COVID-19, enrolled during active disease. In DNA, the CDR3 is TGTGCCAGCAGCTCCGTATCGACAGGAAACACTGAAGCTTTCTTT. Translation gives CASSSVSTGNTEAFF.